Below are 14 T cell receptor beta chains sequenced from a single sample in a study of metastatic and nonmetastatic thyroid tumors. All patients were untreated before thyroid surgery. TCRdb called clones again from the PCR reads with MiXCR. Of 30,000 to 40,000 clones listed, 21% are singletons. The sequencing sample was made of tumor tissue. Receptors originate from a male donor with papillary thyroid cancer or a benign thyroid nodule (not recorded which). Some clones in this sample may be carry-over from other donors' samples.

This rearrangement joins TRBV5-8 to TRBJ1-4; D remains unclear. This CDR3 region has 15 residues. Looked up from germline, CDR1 is SGHTS and CDR2 is YDEGEE. Trimming shortened V by 0 bases and J by 3 bases, and 9 bases separated the two germline ends. The CDR3 loop reads CASSLGESANEKLFF. CDR3 in DNA: TGTGCCAGCAGCTTGGGGGAGTCGGCTAATGAAAAACTGTTTTTT.

This clone showed up many times. CDR3 nucleotide sequence: TGTGCCAGCCGGCTAGCGGGAGTCAATGAGCAGTTCTTC. Amino acid sequence: CASRLAGVNEQFF. This chain joins TRBV2 and TRBJ2-1; TRBD2 agrees at 10 bases. The ends lost 8 bases at V and 6 bases at J; junction bases unmatched: 4. Germline CDR1 reads SNHLY; CDR2 reads FYNNEI. The CDR3 consists of 13 residues.

This clone showed up many times. The chain carries TRBV4-2 and TRBJ2-5; D is possibly TRBD1 (5 bases). CDR1 and CDR2 (germline): LGHNA, YNFKEQ. Trimming stripped 1 base from V and 5 bases from J, with 8 bases between. The CDR3 has 13 residues. CDR3 sequence: CASSQGAGETQYF. The CDR3 DNA reads TGTGCCAGCAGCCAAGGGGCAGGGGAGACCCAGTACTTC.

This clone was recorded at least ten times. A much larger clone differs by one base, so this may be a read error. The DNA for the CDR3 is TGTGCCAGCAGCTCAGAGCTGCTCACCTACGAGCATTACTTC. Translation gives CASSSELLTYEHYF. This chain connects TRBV11-2 to TRBJ2-7; D is unclear. Germline CDR1 and CDR2: SGHAT and FQNNGV. The CDR3 length is 14 residues.

This clone was observed at least ten times. The same CDR3 arises from other DNA sequences in this sample as well. The chain uses TRBV28 and TRBJ1-2, with 9 bases aligning to TRBD1. The germline CDR1 and CDR2 sequences are MDHEN and SYDVKM. There are 14 residues in the CDR3. V was clipped by 6 bases and J by 6 bases; unmatched bases: 8. The CDR3 nucleotides are TGTGCCAGCAGGTCAACGGGGACAGGGAATGGCTACACCTTC. Translating it yields CASRSTGTGNGYTF.

The table lists this clone with a few counts. The rearrangement joins TRBV2 to TRBJ2-7, with a weak D call TRBD2 (6 bases). CDR1 and CDR2 (germline): SNHLY, FYNNEI. The CDR3 totals 12 residues. Trimming removed 2 bases from V and 5 bases from J, with 7 bases in between. In DNA, the CDR3 is TGTGCCAGCAGTGAATCGGGGGACGAGCAGTACTTC. This encodes CASSESGDEQYF.

This clone is medium-sized. V is TRBV28 and J is TRBJ2-7; D may correspond to TRBD1 or TRBD2 (5 bases each). The V and J ends lost 2 bases and 2 bases respectively, with 13 bases between them. This CDR3 has 15 residues. Germline lookup yields CDR1 MDHEN and CDR2 SYDVKM. The CDR3 is CASSLRLTGPYEQYF. CDR3 nucleotides: TGTGCCAGCAGTTTACGCCTCACGGGGCCCTACGAGCAGTACTTC.

By sample fraction, this clone is medium-sized. The chain links TRBV20-1 to TRBJ2-7; TRBD2 might be the D (5 bases). The CDR3 covers 14 residues. CDR1 and CDR2 (germline): DFQATT, SNEGSKA (reference sequence). V was shortened by 1 base and J by 3 bases, with 13 bases between the two germline ends. The CDR3 DNA reads TGCAGTGCTAGAGCCAGGCGGGTTGACTACGAGCAGTACTTC. Encoded protein: CSARARRVDYEQYF.

This clone was observed many times. This chain connects TRBV5-6 to TRBJ2-7; D is unclear. With 0 bases removed from V and 7 bases from J, the gap between germline ends came to 8 bases. The germline V gene encodes CDR1 SGHDT and CDR2 YYEEEE. The CDR3 spans 12 residues. This chain's CDR3 is CASSLVGNEQYF. The CDR3 coding sequence is TGTGCCAGCAGCTTGGTAGGGAATGAGCAGTACTTC.

CDR3 loop: CASSWQWPSPLHF. DNA of the CDR3: TGTGCCAGCAGTTGGCAGTGGCCCTCACCCCTCCACTTT. V and J are TRBV27 and TRBJ1-6; D remains ambiguous. Germline V gene sequence: CDR1 MNHEY, CDR2 SMNVEV (reference sequence). Trimming shortened V by 4 bases and J by 10 bases, and 11 bases separated the two germline ends. The CDR3 is 13 residues long.

At least ten counts were recorded for this clone. The chain's CDR3 is CASSPGWDSQRETQYF. DNA for the CDR3: TGTGCCAGCTCACCGGGCTGGGACAGCCAGCGGGAGACCCAGTACTTC. V usage is TRBV18 and J usage is TRBJ2-5, with 7 bases that match TRBD1. Per the germline V gene, CDR1 is KGHSH and CDR2 is LQKENI. The V gene end was trimmed by 3 bases and the J gene end by 5 bases; junction bases not matched to a gene: 12. This CDR3 is built from 16 residues.

The rearrangement joins TRBV28 to TRBJ2-7; D ambiguous. V was cut by 2 bases and J by 6 bases, with 17 bases left in between. The CDR3 is 15 amino acids. CDR1 and CDR2 (germline): MDHEN, SYDVKM. In DNA form, the CDR3 reads TGTGCCAGCAGTTTAACCCTGACCCTAGTCTCCGAGCAGTACTTC. This codes for CASSLTLTLVSEQYF.

This clone appeared many times. Here the CDR3 reads CASSQTSGRRVETQYF. The DNA for the CDR3 is TGTGCCAGCAGCCAGACTAGCGGGAGGAGGGTAGAGACCCAGTACTTC. The gene calls are TRBV3-1 and TRBJ2-5; 13 bases agree with TRBD2. CDR3 length: 16 amino acids. The ends lost 3 bases at V and 4 bases at J; junction bases unmatched: 5. From germline, CDR1 is LGHDT and CDR2 YNNKEL (reference sequence).

The sample holds many counts of this clone. The junction departs from germline at one end; a sequencing error may be responsible. The chain uses TRBV5-6 and TRBJ2-7; D unresolved. CDR3 size: 16 residues. Germline values: CDR1 SGHDT, CDR2 YYEEEE. Here the CDR3 reads CASSLDGRTALYGQYF. CDR3 bases: TGTGCCAGCAGCCTGGACGGACGGACCGCCCTCTACGGGCAGTACTTC.